This T cell receptor (beta chain) was captured by sequencing in a study of tissue T cells after allogeneic stem cell transplantation. General study points: Shared clones across patients were few; motif clustering revealed tissue-specific shared signatures.

Retrospectively chosen non-transplant comparators had other cancers and at least five gastrointestinal samples, without known gastrointestinal disease. Median post-mortem interval was over nine hours for GI, liver, skin and lymphoid tissues. CDR1 is LGHNA and CDR2 is YSLEER in the germline V gene. V gave up 4 bases and J gave up 3 bases, with 10 bases separating them. The CDR3 totals 14 residues. This clone was seen a few times. Antigen unknown. Repertoires were generated with immunoSEQ multiplex PCR, while TCRdb's copy carries only in-frame clones and drops some. This table has under 30,000 clones, more than 60% appearing once.

The chain is built from TRBV4-3 and TRBJ2-1; D unclear. The input for sequencing was tissue from the ileum, taken at autopsy. This receptor was taken from an older female donor with lung cancer. The CDR3 DNA reads as TGCGCCAGCAGCCCCCAAGGTGGCTACAATGAGCAGTTCTTC. This gives the protein CASSPQGGYNEQFF.